This T cell receptor (beta chain) was identified in a study of T-cell memory formation after mild COVID-19. For the study at large: TCR clusters largely stayed donor specific.

Each CDR3 protein is one row after TCRdb ran MiXCR on the 5' RACE reads. The sample consists of more than 350,000 distinct CDR3 sequences, around 20% of them appearing once. V lost 1 base and J lost 0, with 9 bases in between. CDR3 size: 15 residues. CDR1 and CDR2 from the germline V gene are SGHTA and FQGNSA. The clonotype originates from an adult woman who had mild COVID-19 (a few samples of this study predate the infection). Cell type and time point are not known. Material: PBMCs or a T cell subset sorted from them (not recorded which). The chain combines TRBV7-2 with TRBJ1-1, with D unresolved. The CDR3 protein is CASSLVAVMNTEAFF. CDR3 DNA: TGTGCCAGCAGCTTAGTTGCGGTTATGAACACTGAAGCTTTCTTT.